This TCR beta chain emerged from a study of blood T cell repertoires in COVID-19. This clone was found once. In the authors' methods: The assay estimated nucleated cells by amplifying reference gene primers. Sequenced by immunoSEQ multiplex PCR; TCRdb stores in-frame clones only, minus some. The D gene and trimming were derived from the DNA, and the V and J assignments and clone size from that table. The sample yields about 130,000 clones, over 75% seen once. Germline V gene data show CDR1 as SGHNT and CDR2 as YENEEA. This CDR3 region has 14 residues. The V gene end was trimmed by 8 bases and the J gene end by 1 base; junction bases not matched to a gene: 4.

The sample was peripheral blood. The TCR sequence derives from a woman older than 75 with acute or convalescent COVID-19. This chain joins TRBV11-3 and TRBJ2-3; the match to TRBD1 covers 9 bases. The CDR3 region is CASARTGGTDTQYF. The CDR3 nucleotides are TGTGCCAGCGCCCGGACAGGGGGCACAGATACGCAGTATTTT.